A selection of T cell receptor beta chains follows, all from one sample in a study of blood T cell repertoires in COVID-19. The data were produced by immunoSEQ multiplex PCR, yet TCRdb's version contains in-frame clones alone and is incomplete. The table includes over 95,000 clones, approximately 81% detected once. Sequencing was performed on peripheral blood. The receptors stem from a man aged 40-49 years with acute or convalescent COVID-19. The CDR3 runs from the conserved cysteine through the conserved F or W. A D gene is named only where the DNA matches it firmly. Clone size is shown for a subset of rows, as once, few, many or a class of expanded clone.

>TRBD1|TRBV18|TRBJ1-6|NA
CASSPSVGTGVPSPLHF
TGTGCCAGCTCACCCTCAGTTGGGACAGGGGTCCCTTCACCCCTCCACTTT
>NA|TRBV27|TRBJ2-1|few
CASSVYYSSSYNEQFF
TGTGCCAGCAGTGTATACTACTCCAGCTCCTACAATGAGCAGTTCTTC
>NA|TRBV18|TRBJ1-2|few
CASSSDRASFNYGYTF
TGTGCCAGCTCATCCGACAGAGCCAGCTTTAACTATGGCTACACCTTC
>TRBD1|TRBV6-5|TRBJ1-6|NA
CASSYTGESPLHF
TGTGCCAGCAGTTATACAGGGGAGTCACCCCTCCACTTT
>TRBD1|TRBV7-6|TRBJ2-7|NA
CASSLGTGGWGEQYF
TGTGCCAGCAGTTTAGGGACAGGGGGCTGGGGCGAGCAGTACTTC
>TRBD2|TRBV3-1/TRBV3-2|TRBJ2-7|once
CASSPSGGGYEQYF
TGTGCCAGCAGCCCGAGCGGGGGGGGGTACGAGCAGTACTTC
>NA|TRBV3-1/TRBV3-2|TRBJ1-2|NA
CASSQIPGWYTF
TGTGCCAGCAGCCAAATCCCAGGGTGGTACACCTTC
>TRBD1|TRBV6-6|TRBJ2-7|once
CASSKPGQQYEQYF
TGTGCCAGCAGCAAGCCGGGACAGCAATACGAGCAGTACTTC
>NA|TRBV24-1|TRBJ1-1|NA
CATSDFRGTEAFF
TGTGCCACCAGTGATTTCCGGGGTACTGAAGCTTTCTTT
>NA|TRBV6-5|TRBJ2-2|NA
CASSYSTRRTGELFF
TGTGCCAGCAGTTACTCAACGCGGCGGACCGGGGAGCTGTTTTTT
>NA|TRBV5-4|TRBJ1-1|once
CASSLSLGLDTEAFF
TGTGCCAGCAGCTTAAGTCTGGGGCTAGACACTGAAGCTTTCTTT
>NA|TRBV4-1|TRBJ1-4|NA
CASSPGLDSEKLFF
TGCGCCAGCAGCCCGGGACTTGACAGTGAAAAACTGTTTTTT
>TRBD1|TRBV7-9|TRBJ2-3|few
CASSLDRATDTQYF
TGTGCCAGCAGCCTTGACAGGGCAACAGATACGCAGTATTTT
>TRBD2|TRBV9|TRBJ2-1|NA
CASSVAPNGGGGNEQFF
TGTGCCAGCAGCGTAGCCCCCAATGGCGGGGGAGGGAATGAGCAGTTCTTC
>NA|TRBV23-1|TRBJ2-1|NA
CASSQSSISVSTRESYNEQFF
TGCGCCAGCAGTCAATCATCGATATCTGTCTCGACCAGGGAATCCTACAATGAGCAGTTCTTC
>TRBD1|TRBV2|TRBJ2-7|NA
CASSVGQGEQYF
TGTGCCAGCAGTGTAGGACAGGGCGAGCAGTACTTC
>NA|TRBV5-1|TRBJ2-7|NA
CASSRDPRGTLSYEQYF
TGCGCCAGCAGCCGGGACCCCAGGGGAACACTCTCCTACGAGCAGTACTTC
>TRBD1|TRBV19|TRBJ2-5|NA
CASSPPGQGVSTQYF
TGTGCCAGTAGTCCCCCGGGACAGGGTGTGTCGACCCAGTACTTC
>TRBD1|TRBV19|TRBJ2-3|NA
CASSTRTGANTDTQYF
TGTGCCAGTAGTACCCGAACAGGGGCTAACACAGATACGCAGTATTTT
>NA|TRBV11-1|TRBJ2-3|NA
CASSLARGSSTDTQYF
TGTGCCAGCAGCTTAGCGCGGGGTTCGAGCACAGATACGCAGTATTTT
>TRBD1|TRBV19|TRBJ1-1|NA
CASSIGGTGIAEAFF
TGTGCCAGTAGTATTGGTGGGACAGGTATTGCTGAAGCTTTCTTT
>TRBD2|TRBV4-2|TRBJ2-2|NA
CASSLIAGGTGELFF
TGTGCCAGCAGCCTAATAGCGGGGGGGACCGGGGAGCTGTTTTTT
>TRBD1|TRBV6-5|TRBJ1-2|few
CASTGTGGGDYGYTF
TGTGCCAGCACCGGGACAGGGGGCGGTGACTATGGCTACACCTTC
>NA|TRBV18|TRBJ1-5|NA
CASSPANIDSQPQHF
TGTGCCAGCTCACCAGCGAATATTGACTCTCAGCCCCAGCATTTT
>TRBD1|TRBV7-3|TRBJ2-5|NA
CASSPDRGAETQYF
TGTGCCAGCAGCCCCGACAGGGGCGCAGAGACCCAGTACTTC
>TRBD1|TRBV25-1|TRBJ2-1|NA
CASSELPHDRGNEQFF
TGTGCCAGCAGTGAATTACCGCACGACAGGGGGAATGAGCAGTTCTTC
>NA|TRBV9|TRBJ1-2|NA
CASSVDSYGYTF
TGTGCCAGCAGCGTCGACAGTTATGGCTACACCTTC
>NA|TRBV21-1|TRBJ1-5|NA
CASSKVCGTDVNQPQHF
TGTGCCAGCAGCAAGGTCTGTGGGACAGACGTCAATCAGCCCCAGCATTTT
>NA|TRBV5-5|TRBJ1-2|NA
CASSPEQGLWYGYTF
TGTGCCAGCAGCCCGGAGCAGGGTTTGTGGTATGGCTACACCTTC
>NA|TRBV9|TRBJ1-2|NA
CASRDSGRRDGYTF
TGTGCCAGCAGGGACTCCGGGAGAAGGGATGGCTACACCTTC
>NA|TRBV7-2|TRBJ2-5|NA
CASSLVQGYETQYF
TGTGCCAGCAGCTTAGTCCAGGGGTACGAGACCCAGTACTTC
>TRBD1|TRBV14|TRBJ1-2|NA
CASSQRGQGPGYGYTF
TGTGCCAGCAGCCAAAGAGGACAGGGACCTGGATATGGCTACACCTTC
>NA|TRBV7-3|TRBJ2-5|NA
CASSPSRVETQYF
TGTGCCAGCAGCCCAAGCAGGGTGGAGACCCAGTACTTC
>TRBD1|TRBV5-6|TRBJ1-4|NA
CASSRQGGTNEKLFF
TGTGCCAGCAGCCGACAGGGTGGGACTAATGAAAAACTGTTTTTT
>NA|TRBV19|TRBJ2-3|NA
CASEERPDTQYF
TGTGCCAGTGAGGAAAGGCCAGATACGCAGTATTTT
>NA|TRBV10-3|TRBJ2-2|few
CAIRGHAAGELFF
TGTGCCATCAGGGGACATGCCGCCGGGGAGCTGTTTTTT
>NA|TRBV29-1|TRBJ1-4|NA
CSVDCNSPTDEKLFF
TGCAGCGTTGATTGTAACAGTCCAACGGATGAAAAACTGTTTTTT
>NA|TRBV19|TRBJ2-3|NA
CASSIPADTQYF
TGTGCCAGTAGTATACCTGCAGATACGCAGTATTTT
>TRBD1|TRBV6-4|TRBJ1-5|NA
CASSERTGSQPQHF
TGTGCCAGCAGTGAAAGGACAGGGAGTCAGCCCCAGCATTTT
>NA|TRBV5-6|TRBJ2-1|NA
CASSLTIIDNEQFF
TGTGCCAGCAGCTTGACGATAATAGACAATGAGCAGTTCTTC
>NA|TRBV5-1|TRBJ1-2|NA
CAITGLCYTF
TGCGCCATTACAGGGTTATGCTACACCTTC
>NA|TRBV5-6|TRBJ2-1|NA
CASSFTGISYNEQFF
TGTGCCAGCAGCTTCACAGGGATCTCCTACAATGAGCAGTTCTTC
>NA|TRBV23-1|TRBJ2-7|NA
CASSQSTSSHEQYF
TGCGCCAGCAGTCAATCTACTAGTAGCCACGAGCAGTACTTC
>TRBD2|TRBV29-1|TRBJ2-2|NA
CSVSKSGRDTGELFF
TGCAGCGTTTCTAAGTCAGGGAGGGACACCGGGGAGCTGTTTTTT
>NA|TRBV10-3|TRBJ2-7|NA
CAISETTRNYEQYF
TGTGCCATCAGTGAGACCACGAGGAACTACGAGCAGTACTTC
>TRBD1|TRBV5-1|TRBJ1-3|once
CASSLNTPGQGNTIYF
TGCGCCAGCAGCTTGAACACCCCGGGACAGGGAAACACCATATATTTT
>TRBD1|TRBV19|TRBJ2-3|NA
CASSRLPGQLEADTQYF
TGTGCCAGTAGCCGTCTTCCGGGACAGCTAGAAGCAGATACGCAGTATTTT
>TRBD2|TRBV2|TRBJ2-5|NA
CASSDLAGGETQYF
TGTGCCAGCAGTGACCTAGCGGGGGGGGAGACCCAGTACTTC
>NA|TRBV18|TRBJ1-4|once
CASSPSDTYEKLFF
TGTGCCAGCTCACCCAGCGATACCTACGAAAAACTGTTTTTT
>TRBD2|TRBV9|TRBJ2-1|NA
CASSGTSGGHNEQFF
TGTGCCAGCAGCGGGACTAGCGGGGGCCACAATGAGCAGTTCTTC
>NA|TRBV19|TRBJ1-1|NA
CASSIGFRQVNTEAFF
TGTGCCAGTAGTATAGGATTCAGGCAGGTGAACACTGAAGCTTTCTTT
>NA|TRBV5-1|TRBJ2-1|once
CASSQGQTYNEQFF
TGCGCCAGCAGCCAAGGACAGACCTACAATGAGCAGTTCTTC
>TRBD1|TRBV19|TRBJ1-1|NA
CASSIDVTGAEAFF
TGTGCCAGTAGTATAGACGTCACAGGGGCTGAAGCTTTCTTT
>NA|TRBV5-1|TRBJ2-7|NA
CASSLFQVSSYEQYF
TGCGCCAGCAGCTTGTTTCAGGTTTCCTCCTACGAGCAGTACTTC
>NA|TRBV30|TRBJ1-5|NA
CAWSYRDNQPQHF
TGTGCCTGGAGTTACAGGGATAATCAGCCCCAGCATTTT